The 5 T cell receptor beta chains presented below share a single source sample, sequenced in a study of OX40 agonist ivuxolimab in advanced cancers. The table came from immunoSEQ multiplex PCR; TCRdb's copy has only in-frame clones and leaves some out. The sample has some 12,000 clones, 65% to 75% seen once; the top ten hold under 30%. The sequencing here drew on CD4+ or CD8+ T cells sorted from blood, taken in a trial of the OX40 agonist ivuxolimab. Source of these receptors: an adult with an advanced solid tumor such as melanoma, head and neck, liver or kidney cancer.

The chain recombines TRBV9 with TRBJ2-5, with 9 bases aligning to TRBD1. The ends lost 3 bases at V and 4 bases at J; junction bases unmatched: 7. The CDR3 has 15 residues. CDR1 and CDR2 (germline): SGDLS, YYNGEE. CDR3 region: CASSARQGVVETQYF. The CDR3 region has the DNA TGTGCCAGCAGCGCTCGACAGGGGGTGGTAGAGACCCAGTACTTC.

CDR3 nucleotides: TGCAGCGTTGAAGATGAGGGACTAACGGGAGGCGGTGAGCAGTTCTTC. It translates to CSVEDEGLTGGGEQFF. The rearrangement joins TRBV29-1 to TRBJ2-1, with 7 bases lining up with TRBD2. V gave up 0 bases and J gave up 9 bases; unmatched junction bases: 14. Germline CDR1 reads SQVTM; CDR2 reads ANQGSEA. The CDR3 is made up of 16 amino acids.

CDR3 protein: CASSPRTGLGQGAWNEQFF. The DNA of the CDR3 is TGTGCCAGCAGCCCCCGGACGGGTTTAGGACAGGGGGCTTGGAATGAGCAGTTCTTC. The chain employs TRBV9 and TRBJ2-1; 11 bases are a match to TRBD1. Germline CDR1 is SGDLS and CDR2 is YYNGEE. The J segment lost 7 bases and the V segment lost 4 bases, leaving 19 bases of the junction unmatched. This CDR3 is 19 amino acids long.

V gene TRBV7-6 combines with J gene TRBJ1-4; no clear D gene. This CDR3 is built from 14 residues. The V end was cut by 2 bases, the J end by 3 bases, with 7 bases between. Germline CDR1 reads SGHVS; CDR2 reads FNYEAQ. DNA for the CDR3: TGTGCCAGCAGCTTACTGGGCCCTAATGAAAAACTGTTTTTT. Translation gives CASSLLGPNEKLFF.

This rearrangement joins TRBV6-5 to TRBJ2-1; D is uncertain. The CDR3 has 14 residues. Germline loops: CDR1 MNHEY, CDR2 SVGAGI. V shed 6 bases and J shed 1 base, with 10 bases lying between them. The CDR3 DNA follows: TGTGCCAGCAGCCCTCGAAGATCCTACAATGAGCAGTTCTTC. Translated, it gives CASSPRRSYNEQFF.